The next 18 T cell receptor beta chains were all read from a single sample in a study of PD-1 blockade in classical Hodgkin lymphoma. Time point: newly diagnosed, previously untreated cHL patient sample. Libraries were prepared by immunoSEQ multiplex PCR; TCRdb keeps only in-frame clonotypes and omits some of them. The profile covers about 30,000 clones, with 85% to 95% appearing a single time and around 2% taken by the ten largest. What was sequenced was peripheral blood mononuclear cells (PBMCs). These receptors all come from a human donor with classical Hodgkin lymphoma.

CDR3 sequence: CASSRRDILTAGEAFF. The CDR3 coding sequence is TGCGCCAGCAGCCGCCGGGACATACTAACCGCGGGTGAAGCTTTCTTT. The J gene is TRBJ1-1, the V gene TRBV4-3; weak D call: TRBD1 (6 bases). Germline CDR1 LGHNA, CDR2 YSLEER. CDR3 size: 16 residues. V dropped 4 bases and J dropped 7 bases, with 22 bases sitting between them.

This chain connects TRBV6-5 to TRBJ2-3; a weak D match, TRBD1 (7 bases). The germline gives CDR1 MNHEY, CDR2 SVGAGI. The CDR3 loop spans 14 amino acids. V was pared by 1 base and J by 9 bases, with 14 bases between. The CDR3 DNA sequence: TGTGCCAGCAGTTACTTCAAGGGGGCGGGGACGCAGTATTTT. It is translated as CASSYFKGAGTQYF.

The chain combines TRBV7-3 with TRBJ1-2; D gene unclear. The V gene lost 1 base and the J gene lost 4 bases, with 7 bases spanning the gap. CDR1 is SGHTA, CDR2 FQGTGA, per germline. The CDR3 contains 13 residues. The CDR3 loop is CASSLKGSYGYTF. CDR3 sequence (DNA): TGTGCCAGCAGCTTAAAAGGCAGCTATGGCTACACCTTC.

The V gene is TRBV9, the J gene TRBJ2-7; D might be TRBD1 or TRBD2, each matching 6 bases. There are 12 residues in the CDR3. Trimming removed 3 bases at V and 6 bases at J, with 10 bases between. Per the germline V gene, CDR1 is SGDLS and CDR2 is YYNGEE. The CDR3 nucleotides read TGTGCCAGCAGCGAAGGGGGGCTCGAGCAGTACTTC. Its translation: CASSEGGLEQYF.

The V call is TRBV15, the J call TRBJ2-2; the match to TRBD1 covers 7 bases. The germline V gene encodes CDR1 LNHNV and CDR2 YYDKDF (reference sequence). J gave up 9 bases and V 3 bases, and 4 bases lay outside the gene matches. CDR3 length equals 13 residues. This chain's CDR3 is CATSSRQGRELFF. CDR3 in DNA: TGTGCCACCAGCAGCCGACAGGGCCGGGAGCTGTTTTTT.

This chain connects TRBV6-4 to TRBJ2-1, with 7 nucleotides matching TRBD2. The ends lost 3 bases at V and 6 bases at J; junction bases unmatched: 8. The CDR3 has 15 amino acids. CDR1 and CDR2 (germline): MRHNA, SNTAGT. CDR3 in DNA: TGTGCCAGCAGTGATGGTGGACTAGTCTCCAATGAGCAGTTCTTC. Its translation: CASSDGGLVSNEQFF.

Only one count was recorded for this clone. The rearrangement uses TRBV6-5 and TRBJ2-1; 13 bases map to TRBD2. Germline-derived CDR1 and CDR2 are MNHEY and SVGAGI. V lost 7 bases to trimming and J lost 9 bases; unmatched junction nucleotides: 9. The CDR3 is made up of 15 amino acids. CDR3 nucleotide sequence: TGTGCCAGCAACCAGGGACTAGCGGGGACTAGTGAGCAGTTCTTC. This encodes CASNQGLAGTSEQFF.

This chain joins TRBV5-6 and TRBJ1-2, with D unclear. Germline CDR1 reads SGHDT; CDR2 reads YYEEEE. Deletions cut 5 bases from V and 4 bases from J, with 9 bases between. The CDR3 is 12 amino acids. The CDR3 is CASSRKTYGYTF. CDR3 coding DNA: TGTGCCAGCAGTCGAAAGACCTATGGCTACACCTTC.

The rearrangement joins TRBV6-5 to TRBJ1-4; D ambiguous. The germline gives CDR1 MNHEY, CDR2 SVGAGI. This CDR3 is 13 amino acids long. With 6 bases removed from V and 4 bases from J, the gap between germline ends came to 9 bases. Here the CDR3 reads CASRAGLNEKLFF. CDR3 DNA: TGTGCCAGCAGGGCCGGGCTTAATGAAAAACTGTTTTTT.

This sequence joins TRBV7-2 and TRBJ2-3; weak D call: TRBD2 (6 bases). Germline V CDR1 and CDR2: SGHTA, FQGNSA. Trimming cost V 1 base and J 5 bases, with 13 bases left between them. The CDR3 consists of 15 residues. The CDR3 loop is CASSLGGLEGDTQYF. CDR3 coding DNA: TGTGCCAGCAGCTTAGGGGGACTGGAGGGAGATACGCAGTATTTT. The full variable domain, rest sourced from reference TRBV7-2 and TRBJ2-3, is GAGVSQSPSNKVTEKGKDVELRCDPISGHTALYWYRQSLGQGLEFLIYFQGNSAPDKSGLPSDRFSAERTGGSVSTLTIQRTQQEDSAVYLCASSLGGLEGDTQYFGPGTRLTVL.

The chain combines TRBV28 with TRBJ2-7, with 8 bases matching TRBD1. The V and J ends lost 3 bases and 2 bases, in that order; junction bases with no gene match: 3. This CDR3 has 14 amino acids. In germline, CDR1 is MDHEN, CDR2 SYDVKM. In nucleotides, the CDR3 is TGTGCCAGCAGTTTGGGACAGGAGACCTACGAGCAGTACTTC. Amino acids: CASSLGQETYEQYF. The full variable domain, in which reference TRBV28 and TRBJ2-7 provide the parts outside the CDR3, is DVKVTQSSRYLVKRTGEKVFLECVQDMDHENMFWYRQDPGLGLRLIYFSYDVKMKEKGDIPEGYSVSREKKERFSLILESASTNQTSMYLCASSLGQETYEQYFGPGTRLTVT.

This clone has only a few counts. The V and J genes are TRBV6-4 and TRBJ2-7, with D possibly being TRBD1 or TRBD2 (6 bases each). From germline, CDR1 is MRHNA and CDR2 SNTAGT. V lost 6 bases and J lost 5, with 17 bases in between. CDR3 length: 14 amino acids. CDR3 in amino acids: CASSPRGDRDEQYF. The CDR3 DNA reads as TGTGCCAGCAGCCCTAGGGGGGATCGCGACGAGCAGTACTTC.

CDR3 sequence reads: CASSLKLAALGTQYF. The DNA of the CDR3 is TGTGCCAGCAGCCTAAAACTAGCGGCCCTGGGGACCCAGTACTTC. The V and J genes are TRBV7-2 and TRBJ2-5; 8 bases agree with TRBD2. The CDR3 is made up of 15 amino acids. CDR1 is SGHTA, CDR2 FQGNSA, per germline. V lost 5 bases and J lost 7; bases outside the gene matches: 12.

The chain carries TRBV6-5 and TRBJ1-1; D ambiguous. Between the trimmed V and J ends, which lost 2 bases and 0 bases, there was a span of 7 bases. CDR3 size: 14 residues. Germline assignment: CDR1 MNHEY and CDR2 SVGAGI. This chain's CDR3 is CASSYDVMNTEAFF. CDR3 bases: TGTGCCAGCAGTTACGACGTCATGAACACTGAAGCTTTCTTT.

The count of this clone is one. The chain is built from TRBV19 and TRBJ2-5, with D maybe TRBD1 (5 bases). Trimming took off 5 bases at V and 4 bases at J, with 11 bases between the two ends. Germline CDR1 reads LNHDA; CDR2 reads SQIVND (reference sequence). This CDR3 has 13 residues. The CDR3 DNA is TGTGCCAGTAGTGTAGGTGGGGCAGAGACCCAGTACTTC. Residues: CASSVGGAETQYF.

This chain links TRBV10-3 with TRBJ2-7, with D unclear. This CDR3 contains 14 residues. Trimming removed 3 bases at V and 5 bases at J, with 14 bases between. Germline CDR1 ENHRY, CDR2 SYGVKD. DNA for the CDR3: TGTGCCATCAGTGACCAAGGATCCCAAGACGAGCAGTACTTC. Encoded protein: CAISDQGSQDEQYF.

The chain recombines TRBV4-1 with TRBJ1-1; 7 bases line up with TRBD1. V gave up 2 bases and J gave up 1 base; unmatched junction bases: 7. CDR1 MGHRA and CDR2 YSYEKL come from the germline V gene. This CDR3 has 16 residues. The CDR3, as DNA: TGCGCCAGCAGCCAAAGAGGGGGCAGATGGAACACTGAAGCTTTCTTT. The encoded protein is CASSQRGGRWNTEAFF.

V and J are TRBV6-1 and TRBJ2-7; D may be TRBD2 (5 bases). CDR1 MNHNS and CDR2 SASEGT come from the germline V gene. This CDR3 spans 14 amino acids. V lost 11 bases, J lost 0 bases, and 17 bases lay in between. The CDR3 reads CAAVFSASSYEQYF. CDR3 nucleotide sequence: TGTGCCGCCGTTTTTAGCGCGAGCTCCTACGAGCAGTACTTC.